These 16 T cell receptor beta chains came from one sample sequenced in a study of T-cell memory formation after mild COVID-19. MiXCR was run by TCRdb on the 5' RACE reads, yielding one entry per CDR3 protein. The table lists 170,000 or so distinct CDR3 sequences, roughly 31% of them singletons, with around 11% in the top ten. Sequencing used PBMCs or a T cell subset sorted from them (not recorded which). These receptors came from an adult woman who had mild COVID-19 (a few samples of this study predate the infection). Cell type and time point are not known.

The genes are TRBV11-2 and TRBJ2-7; 9 positions agree with TRBD2. Trimming took 0 bases from V and 2 from J; bases not matched to a gene: 2. The CDR3 loop spans 15 amino acids. The germline V gene has CDR1 SGHAT and CDR2 FQNNGV. The CDR3 loop reads CASSLEAGGTYEQYF. The CDR3 nucleotides read TGTGCCAGCAGCTTAGAGGCGGGGGGGACCTACGAGCAGTACTTC.

This sequence joins TRBV6-2 or TRBV6-3 and TRBJ2-1; no clear D gene. The V gene lost 2 bases and the J gene lost 9 bases, with 23 bases spanning the gap. The CDR3 covers 17 residues. Germline CDR1 and CDR2: MNHEY and SVGEGT. In DNA, the CDR3 is TGTGCCAGCAGTTACGAGCCGGCTAGAATAACTCTTGGTGAGCAGTTCTTC. Amino acids: CASSYEPARITLGEQFF.

The chain links TRBV4-1 to TRBJ2-7, with D possibly TRBD1 on 5 matching bases. Germline V gene data show CDR1 as MGHRA and CDR2 as YSYEKL. The CDR3 extends over 15 amino acids. V was pared by 0 bases and J by 3 bases, with 12 bases between. CDR3 in DNA: TGCGCCAGCAGCCAAGACAGAGTGGGGCTCTACGAGCAGTACTTC. This encodes CASSQDRVGLYEQYF.

This clonotype was observed a single time. The rearrangement joins TRBV11-3 to TRBJ2-7; D assignment may be TRBD1 or TRBD2 (6 bases each). V was pared by 4 bases and J by 6 bases, with 19 bases between. Germline values: CDR1 SGHNT, CDR2 YENEEA. CDR3 length: 15 residues. CDR3 bases: TGTGCCAGCAGCTCGCGGGCCGGGGGCGCCTCCGAGCAGTACTTC. Its protein is CASSSRAGGASEQYF.

The CDR3 nucleotides read TGTGCCAGCAGCCAATATAATTCACCCCTCCACTTT. Encoded protein: CASSQYNSPLHF. V and J are TRBV11-3 and TRBJ1-6, with no clear D. V gave up 5 bases and J gave up 4 bases, with 3 bases separating them. CDR3 length equals 12 residues. CDR1 is SGHNT and CDR2 is YENEEA in the germline V gene. The full variable domain, its missing parts supplied by reference TRBV11-3 and TRBJ1-6, is EAGVVQSPRYKIIEKKQPVAFWCNPISGHNTLYWYLQNLGQGPELLIRYENEEAVDDSQLPKDRFSAERLKGVDSTLKIQPAELGDSAVYLCASSQYNSPLHFGNGTRLTVT.

The CDR3 here is CASSYTGDEQYF. DNA for the CDR3: TGTGCCAGCAGCTACACAGGGGACGAGCAGTACTTC. V gene TRBV7-2 combines with J gene TRBJ2-7; 7 bases agree with TRBD1. Trimming cost V 4 bases and J 5 bases; bases outside gene matches: 2. The CDR3 runs 12 residues. CDR1 and CDR2 from the germline V gene are SGHTA and FQGNSA.

Concerning this clonotype itself: The missing conserved phenylalanine or tryptophan at the end of this CDR3 makes a read error likely. It is unclear where the CDR3 begins or ends on the DNA, so no DNA is shown, and the CDR3 is as TCRdb lists it. V and J are TRBV7-9 and TRBJ1-2; TRBD1, the D gene given by the table, was not confirmed from the DNA. Counting both end residues, the CDR3 totals 15 amino acids. Per germline, CDR1 SEHNR and CDR2 FQNEAQ (reference sequence). CDR3 amino acids: CASSLPGQGEETAIL.

This chain uses TRBV6-5 with TRBJ1-2, with 9 bases fitting TRBD1. Per germline, CDR1 MNHEY and CDR2 SVGAGI. V shed 0 bases and J 6 bases; nucleotides not matched to a gene: 2. This CDR3 has 14 residues. CDR3 coding DNA: TGTGCCAGCAGTTACTCGCGACAGGGGGATGGCTACACCTTC. It translates to CASSYSRQGDGYTF.

There are a few counts of this clonotype. The J gene is TRBJ1-5, the V gene TRBV15; 8 nucleotides match TRBD1. Trimming cost V 3 bases and J 2 bases; bases outside gene matches: 18. Germline V gene sequence: CDR1 LNHNV, CDR2 YYDKDF (reference sequence). The CDR3 extends over 20 amino acids. The CDR3 sequence is CATSRGLGDRGAGGNQPQHF. The CDR3 DNA sequence: TGTGCCACCAGCAGGGGCCTCGGTGACAGGGGAGCGGGTGGCAATCAGCCCCAGCATTTT.

This clonotype turned up a few times. V usage is TRBV5-1 and J usage is TRBJ2-3; D could derive from TRBD1 or TRBD2 (5 bases each). V was pared by 2 bases and J by 1 base, with 17 bases between. The V gene's germline CDR1 is SGHRS and CDR2 YFSETQ. The CDR3 length is 17 residues. This CDR3 is CASSFGATVRGTDTQYF. CDR3 coding DNA: TGCGCCAGCAGCTTCGGGGCAACCGTACGTGGCACAGATACGCAGTATTTT.

The V and J genes are TRBV7-9 and TRBJ2-2; TRBD2 is a possible D gene (5 bases). From germline, CDR1 is SEHNR and CDR2 FQNEAQ (reference sequence). V gave up 10 bases and J gave up 1 base, with 10 bases separating them. The CDR3 covers 13 residues. This CDR3 is CATTGGNTGELFF. Written as DNA, the CDR3 is TGTGCCACCACCGGAGGGAACACCGGGGAGCTGTTTTTT.

The chain joins TRBV7-2 to TRBJ2-2; D call uncertain. CDR1 SGHTA and CDR2 FQGNSA come from the germline V gene. The CDR3 is made up of 12 amino acids. Trimming left V 6 bases short and J 4 bases short, with 6 bases between. CDR3 protein: CASSLFTGELFF. The DNA for the CDR3 is TGTGCCAGCAGTCTATTCACCGGGGAGCTGTTTTTT. Filled out from reference TRBV7-2 and TRBJ2-2, the complete variable domain reads GAGVSQSPSNKVTEKGKDVELRCDPISGHTALYWYRQSLGQGLEFLIYFQGNSAPDKSGLPSDRFSAERTGGSVSTLTIQRTQQEDSAVYLCASSLFTGELFFGEGSRLTVL.

The chain carries TRBV27 and TRBJ1-6; 8 bases are shared with TRBD1. Germline V lookup: CDR1 MNHEY, CDR2 SMNVEV (reference sequence). The CDR3 length is 17 residues. The J segment lost 9 bases and the V segment lost 2 bases, leaving 12 bases of the junction unmatched. Written as DNA, the CDR3 is TGTGCCAGCAGTTTACAAACCCCCGGGACAGGAGGTTCACCCCTCCACTTT. It yields the protein CASSLQTPGTGGSPLHF.

This clonotype occurred a few times. This chain links TRBV6-5 with TRBJ2-5, with 8 bases fitting TRBD2. Germline-derived CDR1 and CDR2 are MNHEY and SVGAGI. J lost 3 bases, V lost 5 bases, and 11 bases had no gene match. The CDR3 consists of 16 residues. The CDR3 DNA reads TGTGCCAGCAGTACGAGAGCAACTAGCGGCGAAGAGACCCAGTACTTC. It encodes CASSTRATSGEETQYF.

The CDR3 sequence is CSAREGTSVPYNEQFF. The CDR3 DNA is TGCAGTGCTAGAGAGGGGACTAGCGTTCCCTACAATGAGCAGTTCTTC. V usage is TRBV20-1 and J usage is TRBJ2-1; 10 nucleotides line up with TRBD2. Germline V gene lookup returns CDR1 DFQATT and CDR2 SNEGSKA (reference sequence). J was trimmed by 2 bases and V by 0 bases; bases with no gene match: 4. The CDR3 is 16 amino acids.

The chain uses TRBV4-2 and TRBJ2-5; 9 positions match TRBD2. This CDR3 comprises 18 residues. Looked up from germline, CDR1 is LGHNA and CDR2 is YNFKEQ. With V trimmed by 3 bases and J by 2 bases, 13 bases remained unmatched. The CDR3 protein is CASSQPLSRGGDQETQYF. CDR3 coding DNA: TGTGCCAGCAGCCAGCCGTTATCGCGCGGGGGGGATCAAGAGACCCAGTACTTC.